A single sample is the source of the 18 T cell receptor beta chains below, sequenced in a study of blood T cell repertoires in COVID-19. Profiling relied on immunoSEQ multiplex PCR, and the TCRdb table lists in-frame clones only, not all of them. The repertoire holds about 200,000 clones, with around 80% as singletons. The sequenced material came from peripheral blood. The receptors stem from a woman in her sixties or seventies with acute or convalescent COVID-19.

CDR3 residues: CASSRSGANVLTF. The DNA of the CDR3 is TGTGCCAGCAGTCGTTCTGGGGCCAACGTCCTGACTTTC. V gene TRBV27 combines with J gene TRBJ2-6, with no clear D. CDR3 size: 13 residues. The V gene lost 5 bases and the J gene lost 1 base, with 3 bases spanning the gap. Germline loops: CDR1 MNHEY, CDR2 SMNVEV (reference sequence).

The chain couples TRBV9 to TRBJ2-1; 9 positions agree with TRBD2. The CDR3 has 18 residues. Germline V lookup: CDR1 SGDLS, CDR2 YYNGEE. Trimming at V came to 2 bases and at J to 5 bases, leaving 14 bases not matched to a gene. The DNA of the CDR3 is TGTGCCAGCAGCGTGGGTCGAGCGGGGGGCCGCGGGGACAATGAGCAGTTCTTC. Translation: CASSVGRAGGRGDNEQFF.

CDR3 nucleotide sequence: TGTGCCAGCAGCAAAGCGACAGGGGGTGGGTACGAGCAGTACGTC. This codes for CASSKATGGGYEQYV. The rearrangement uses TRBV6-5 and TRBJ2-7, with 9 nucleotides matching TRBD1. The CDR3 spans 15 residues. The trim removed 6 bases at V and 4 bases at J, leaving 10 bases unmatched. Germline-derived CDR1 and CDR2 are MNHEY and SVGAGI.

The chain couples TRBV19 to TRBJ1-2; no firm D call. Germline lookup yields CDR1 LNHDA and CDR2 SQIVND (reference sequence). V was trimmed by 0 bases and J by 5 bases, leaving 16 bases between them. This CDR3 region has 16 residues. The DNA of the CDR3 is TGTGCCAGTAGTATAGAGGCAACAGCCCCATGGTATGGCTACACCTTC. This translates into CASSIEATAPWYGYTF.

The genes are TRBV19 and TRBJ1-5; D gene ambiguous. The germline V and J ends were trimmed by 1 base and 8 bases, with 6 bases remaining between them. The CDR3 extends over 12 amino acids. Germline lookup yields CDR1 LNHDA and CDR2 SQIVND (reference sequence). The CDR3 nucleotides read TGTGCCAGTAGTATAGCTAGAGAGCCCCAGCATTTT. Translation gives CASSIAREPQHF.

This clone has just one count. Other DNA sequences in the same sample also yield this CDR3. The chain joins TRBV9 to TRBJ2-1; 9 nucleotides agree with TRBD2. The CDR3 length is 16 residues. CDR1 and CDR2 (germline): SGDLS, YYNGEE. V shed 2 bases and J 2 bases; nucleotides not matched to a gene: 5. CDR3 bases: TGTGCCAGCAGCGTTGGCGGGGGGGCCACCTACAATGAGCAGTTCTTC. It is translated as CASSVGGGATYNEQFF. Variable domain in full (rest from reference TRBV9 and TRBJ2-1): DSGVTQTPKHLITATGQRVTLRCSPRSGDLSVYWYQQSLDQGLQFLIQYYNGEERAKGNILERFSAQQFPDLHSELNLSSLELGDSALYFCASSVGGGATYNEQFFGPGTRLTVL.

This clone was counted only a few times. The chain links TRBV3-1 (or the pseudogene TRBV3-2) to TRBJ2-5; the match to TRBD2 covers 9 bases. The germline gives CDR1 LGHDT, CDR2 YNNKEL (reference sequence). CDR3 length: 16 residues. V was clipped by 3 bases and J by 7 bases; unmatched bases: 12. CDR3 in DNA: TGTGCCAGCAGCCACGGAGCGGGGGGTTCCGGAAGGACCCAGTACTTC. Translated: CASSHGAGGSGRTQYF.

On this clone itself: This may be a read error: a much more frequent sequence differs by one nucleotide. This sequence joins TRBV7-2 and TRBJ2-2; 9 nucleotides agree with TRBD1. This CDR3 is 14 amino acids long. V gave up 3 bases and J gave up 4 bases; unmatched junction bases: 0. Per germline, CDR1 SGHTA and CDR2 FQGNSA. The CDR3 region has the DNA TGTGCCAGCAGCTTGGGACAGGGCACCGGGGAGCTGTTTTTT. Translating gives CASSLGQGTGELFF.

This chain uses TRBV6-1 with TRBJ1-6, with a possible D match to TRBD1 (5 bases). Germline V CDR1 and CDR2: MNHNS, SASEGT. The V end lost 3 bases, the J end lost 5 bases, and 11 bases lay between the germline ends. There are 15 residues in the CDR3. The CDR3 bases are TGTGCCAGCAGTGACAGGGTGGGGAATAATTCACCCCTCCACTTT. Translation gives CASSDRVGNNSPLHF.

The chain is built from TRBV10-2 and TRBJ2-3, with a weak D call TRBD2 (5 bases). The CDR3 loop spans 15 amino acids. Germline CDR1 reads WSHSY; CDR2 reads SAAADI. V lost 8 bases, J lost 4 bases, and 19 bases lay in between. The CDR3 loop reads CASRSGPKGADTQYF. CDR3 coding DNA: TGCGCCAGCCGAAGCGGCCCCAAAGGAGCAGATACGCAGTATTTT.

This chain uses TRBV3-1 (or the pseudogene TRBV3-2) with TRBJ2-3; TRBD2 matches 11 bases. Looked up from germline, CDR1 is LGHDT and CDR2 is YNNKEL (reference sequence). The trim removed 4 bases at V and 3 bases at J, leaving 6 bases unmatched. This CDR3 spans 16 amino acids. For the CDR3, the DNA is TGTGCCAGCAGCCCACTTAGCGGGGGGGCGACAGATACGCAGTATTTT. Its protein product is CASSPLSGGATDTQYF.

The chain combines TRBV6-4 with TRBJ1-5; D not certain. Per germline, CDR1 MRHNA and CDR2 SNTAGT. The CDR3 has 18 amino acids. V lost 0 bases and J 0 bases, leaving 15 bases between the germline ends. The CDR3 spells CASSDSRRIERSNQPQHF. DNA of the CDR3: TGTGCCAGCAGTGACTCTAGAAGAATCGAGCGTAGCAATCAGCCCCAGCATTTT.

The sample holds one count of this clone. The chain recombines TRBV6-5 with TRBJ2-2; 7 positions match TRBD2. CDR1 MNHEY and CDR2 SVGAGI come from the germline V gene. CDR3 size: 14 residues. With V trimmed by 2 bases and J by 6 bases, 3 bases remained unmatched. CDR3 in DNA: TGTGCCAGCAGTTACCCCGCGGGGGCCGGGGAGCTGTTTTTT. It is translated as CASSYPAGAGELFF.

The CDR3 loop reads CASSHASFNEKLFF. Here the CDR3 DNA reads TGCGCCAGCAGCCACGCGAGCTTTAATGAAAAACTGTTTTTT. The gene calls are TRBV4-1 and TRBJ1-4; D is uncertain. The CDR3 extends over 14 amino acids. Trimming stripped 3 bases from V and 4 bases from J, with 9 bases between. Germline V gene lookup returns CDR1 MGHRA and CDR2 YSYEKL.

The J gene is TRBJ1-2, the V gene TRBV28; D gene ambiguous. Trimming stripped 4 bases from V and 4 bases from J, with 10 bases between. CDR3 size: 13 residues. Per germline, CDR1 MDHEN and CDR2 SYDVKM. CDR3 DNA: TGTGCCAGCAGTTCCTCCTCGTTCTATGGCTACACCTTC. It specifies CASSSSSFYGYTF.

The gene calls are TRBV3-1 (or the pseudogene TRBV3-2) and TRBJ1-5; no firm D call. Deletions cut 0 bases from V and 7 bases from J, with 13 bases between. The germline gives CDR1 LGHDT, CDR2 YNNKEL (reference sequence). This CDR3 contains 15 residues. DNA of the CDR3: TGTGCCAGCAGCCAAGATTCAGCGGCGGGACAGCCCCAGCATTTT. Amino acids: CASSQDSAAGQPQHF.

This chain links TRBV19 with TRBJ2-1; a possible D gene is TRBD2 (6 bases). CDR1 LNHDA and CDR2 SQIVND come from the germline V gene (reference sequence). Trimming took 9 bases from V and 4 from J, leaving 10 bases between them. The CDR3 has 12 amino acids. The CDR3 nucleotides are TGTGCCAGCGGGACTTGGTACAATGAGCAGTTCTTC. This codes for CASGTWYNEQFF.

In its sample, this clone was seen once. V usage is TRBV5-3 and J usage is TRBJ2-2, with 8 nucleotides matching TRBD2. TRBV5-3 is an ORF, with its function uncertain. There are 15 residues in the CDR3. The J segment lost 1 base and the V segment lost 3 bases, leaving 2 bases of the junction unmatched. DNA for the CDR3: TGTGCCAGAAGCTCCCGGGGGGGGAACACCGGGGAGCTGTTTTTT. Amino acid sequence: CARSSRGGNTGELFF.